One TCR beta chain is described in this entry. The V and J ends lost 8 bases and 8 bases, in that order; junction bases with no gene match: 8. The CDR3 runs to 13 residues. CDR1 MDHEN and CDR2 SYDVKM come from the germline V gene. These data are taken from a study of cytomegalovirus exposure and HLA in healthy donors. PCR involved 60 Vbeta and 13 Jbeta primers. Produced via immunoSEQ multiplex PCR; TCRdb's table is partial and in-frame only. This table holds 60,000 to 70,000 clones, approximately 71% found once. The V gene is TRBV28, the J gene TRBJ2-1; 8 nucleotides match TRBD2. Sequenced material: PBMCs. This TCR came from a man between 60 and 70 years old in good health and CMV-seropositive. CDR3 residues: CASGGGRMDEQFF. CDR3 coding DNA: TGTGCCAGCGGGGGCGGGAGGATGGATGAGCAGTTCTTC.